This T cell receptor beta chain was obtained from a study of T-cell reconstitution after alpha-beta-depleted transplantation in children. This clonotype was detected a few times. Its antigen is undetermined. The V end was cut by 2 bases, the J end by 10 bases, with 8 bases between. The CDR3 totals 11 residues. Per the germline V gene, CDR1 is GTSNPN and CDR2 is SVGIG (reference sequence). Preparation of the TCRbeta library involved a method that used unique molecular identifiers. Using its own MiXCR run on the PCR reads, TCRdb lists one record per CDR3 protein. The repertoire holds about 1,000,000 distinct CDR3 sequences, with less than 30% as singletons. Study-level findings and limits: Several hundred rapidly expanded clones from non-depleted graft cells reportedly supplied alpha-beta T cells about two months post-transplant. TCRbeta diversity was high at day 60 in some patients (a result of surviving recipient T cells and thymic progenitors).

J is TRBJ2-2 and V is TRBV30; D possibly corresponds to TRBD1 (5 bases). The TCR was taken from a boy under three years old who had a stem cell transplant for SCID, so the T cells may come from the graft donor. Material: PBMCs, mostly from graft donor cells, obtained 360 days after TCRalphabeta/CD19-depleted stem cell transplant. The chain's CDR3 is CAWSWGEELFF. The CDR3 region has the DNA TGTGCCTGGAGTTGGGGCGAGGAGCTGTTTTTT.